This T cell receptor (beta chain) comes out of a study of blood T cell repertoires in COVID-19. The wider study: From the United States, Italy and Spain came samples of acute and convalescent COVID-19. PBMCs, B-cell-depleted T cells, or T cells provided the cDNA or gDNA that made up the material.

Per the study methods: Estimates of nucleated cell counts were drawn from the amplification of reference gene primers. Profiling relied on immunoSEQ multiplex PCR, and the TCRdb table lists in-frame clones only, not all of them. That table supplies the V and J calls and clone size; D and trimming were determined from the DNA. The repertoire holds just over 15,000 clones, 65% to 85% seen once, with around 15% in the top ten. The origin of this receptor is a human donor in a cohort sampled during active COVID-19. Sequencing was carried out using peripheral blood.

In DNA form, the CDR3 reads TGTGCCAGCAAGTACAGGGGGCGGACAGATACGCAGTATTTT. Protein sequence: CASKYRGRTDTQYF. The rearrangement links TRBV27 to TRBJ2-3, with 9 bases identical to TRBD1. Trimming took 7 bases from V and 3 from J; bases not matched to a gene: 5. Germline V gene lookup returns CDR1 MNHEY and CDR2 SMNVEV (reference sequence). The CDR3 is 14 residues long.